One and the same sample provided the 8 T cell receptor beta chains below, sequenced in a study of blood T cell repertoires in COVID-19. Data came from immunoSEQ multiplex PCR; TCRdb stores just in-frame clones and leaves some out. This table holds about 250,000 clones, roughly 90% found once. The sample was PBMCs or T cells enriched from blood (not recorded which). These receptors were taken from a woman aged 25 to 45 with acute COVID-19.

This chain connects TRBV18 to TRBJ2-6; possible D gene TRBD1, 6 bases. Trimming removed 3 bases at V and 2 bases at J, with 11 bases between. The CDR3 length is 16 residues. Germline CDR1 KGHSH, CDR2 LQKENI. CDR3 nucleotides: TGTGCCAGCTCACCCTCCACAGGGACTGGGGCCAACGTCCTGACTTTC. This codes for CASSPSTGTGANVLTF.

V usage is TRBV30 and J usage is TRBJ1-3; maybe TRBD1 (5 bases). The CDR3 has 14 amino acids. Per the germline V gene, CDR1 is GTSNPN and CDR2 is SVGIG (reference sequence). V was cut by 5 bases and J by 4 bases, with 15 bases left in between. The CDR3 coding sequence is TGTGCCTGGGGGACCCCCGGGTACGGAAACACCATATATTTT. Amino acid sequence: CAWGTPGYGNTIYF.

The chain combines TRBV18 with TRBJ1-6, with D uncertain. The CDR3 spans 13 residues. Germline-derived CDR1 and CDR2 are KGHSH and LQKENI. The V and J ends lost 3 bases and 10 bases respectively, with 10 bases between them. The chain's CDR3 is CASSPEAESPLHF. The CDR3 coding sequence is TGTGCCAGCTCACCTGAGGCGGAGTCACCCCTCCACTTT.

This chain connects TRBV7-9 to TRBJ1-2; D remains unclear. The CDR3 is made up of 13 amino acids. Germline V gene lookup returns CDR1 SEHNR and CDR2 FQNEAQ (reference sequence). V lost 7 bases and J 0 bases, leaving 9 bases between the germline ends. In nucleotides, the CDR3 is TGTGCCAGCACCGCTGACACTAACTATGGCTACACCTTC. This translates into CASTADTNYGYTF.

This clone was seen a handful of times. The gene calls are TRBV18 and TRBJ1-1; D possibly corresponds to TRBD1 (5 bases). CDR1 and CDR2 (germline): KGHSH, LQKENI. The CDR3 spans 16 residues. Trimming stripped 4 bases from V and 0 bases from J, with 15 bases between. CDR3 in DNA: TGTGCCAGCTCACTTTCGGACATCACTTTGAACACTGAAGCTTTCTTT. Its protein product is CASSLSDITLNTEAFF. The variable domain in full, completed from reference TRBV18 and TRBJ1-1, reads NAGVMQNPRHLVRRRGQEARLRCSPMKGHSHVYWYRQLPEEGLKFMVYLQKENIIDESGMPKERFSAEFPKEGPSILRIQQVVRGDSAAYFCASSLSDITLNTEAFFGQGTRLTVV.

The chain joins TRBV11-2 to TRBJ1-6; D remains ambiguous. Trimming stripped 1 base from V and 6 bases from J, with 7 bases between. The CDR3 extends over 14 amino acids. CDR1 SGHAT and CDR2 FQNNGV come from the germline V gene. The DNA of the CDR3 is TGTGCCAGCAGCTTAGGGGGAGGTAATTCACCCCTCCACTTT. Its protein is CASSLGGGNSPLHF.

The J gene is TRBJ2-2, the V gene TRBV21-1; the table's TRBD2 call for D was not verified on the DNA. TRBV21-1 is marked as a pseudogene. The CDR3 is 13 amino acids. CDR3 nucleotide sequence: TGTGCCAGCAGCCTCGCGGGACCCCGGGAGCTGTTTTTT. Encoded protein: CASSLAGPRELFF.

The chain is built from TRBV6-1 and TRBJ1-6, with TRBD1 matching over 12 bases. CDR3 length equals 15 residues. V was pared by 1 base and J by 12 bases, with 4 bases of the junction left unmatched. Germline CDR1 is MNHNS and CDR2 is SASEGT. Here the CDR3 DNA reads TGTGCCAGCAGTGAAGTGGGACAGGGGGCTGGACCCCTCCACTTT. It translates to CASSEVGQGAGPLHF.